This T cell receptor beta chain was observed in a study of T-cell memory formation after mild COVID-19. Overall study: Among the donors, TCR clusters were largely specific to each donor.

Study findings and constraints: A balance of CD4 and CD8 characterized clones contracting day 15 to 85, whereas later expanders leaned CD4+.

One entry per CDR3 protein results from TCRdb running MiXCR on the 5' RACE reads. The sample yields a few hundred thousand distinct CDR3 sequences, approximately 29% seen once. A remark on this clonotype: Its antigen is unknown.

V lost 6 bases, J lost 2 bases, and 7 bases lay in between. Germline lookup yields CDR1 KGHDR and CDR2 SFDVKD. The CDR3 consists of 13 residues. The material sequenced was PBMCs or a T cell subset sorted from them (not recorded which). This TCR came from an adult woman who had mild COVID-19 (a few samples of this study predate the infection). Cell type and time point are not known. This chain joins TRBV24-1 and TRBJ1-5; D ambiguous. Here the CDR3 DNA reads TGTGCCACCAGTTCGAAGGGCAATCAGCCCCAGCATTTT. The encoded protein is CATSSKGNQPQHF.